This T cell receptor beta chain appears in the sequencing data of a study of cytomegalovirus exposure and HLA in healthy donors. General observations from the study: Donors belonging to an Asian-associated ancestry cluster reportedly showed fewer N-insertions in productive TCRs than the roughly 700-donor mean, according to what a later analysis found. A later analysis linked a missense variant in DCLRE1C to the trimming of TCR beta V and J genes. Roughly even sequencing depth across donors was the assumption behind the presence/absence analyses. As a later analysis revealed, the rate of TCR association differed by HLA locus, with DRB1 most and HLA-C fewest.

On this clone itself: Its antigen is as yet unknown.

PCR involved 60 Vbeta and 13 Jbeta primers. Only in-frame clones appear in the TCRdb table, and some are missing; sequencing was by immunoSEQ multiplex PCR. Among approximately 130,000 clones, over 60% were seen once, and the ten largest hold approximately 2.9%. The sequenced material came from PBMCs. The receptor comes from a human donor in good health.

CDR3 nucleotide sequence: TGCGCCAGCAGCCAAGATCGGGACAGGGGGGCAACTAATGAAAAACTGTTTTTT. Protein: CASSQDRDRGATNEKLFF. The chain carries TRBV4-3 and TRBJ1-4, with 11 bases fitting TRBD1. Germline-derived CDR1 and CDR2 are LGHNA and YSLEER. The CDR3 runs 18 residues. V was pared by 0 bases and J by 0 bases, with 3 bases of the junction left unmatched.